What follows is one T cell receptor (beta chain) and its context. What antigen it recognizes has not been identified. The input lacks base qualities; no much larger clone sits a single base away. These data come from a study of CD8+ T cells in alopecia areata (dated by TCRdb to 2017 to 2018). General notes on the study: Treated patients were enrolled in an open-label pilot trial of oral tofacitinib, 5 to 10 mg twice daily, for moderate-to-severe alopecia areata. Patients received tofacitinib for 6 to 18 months and were then followed off drug for 6 months to check for delayed response and recurrence. In treated patients, disease severity was measured using the SALT score, which gives the percentage of scalp surface area affected. High-throughput TCRbeta sequencing was used to examine T cell clonal expansion in alopecia areata in both the C3H/HeJ mouse model and human patients. In humans, TCRbeta sequencing was performed on scalp tissue and on sorted CD4+ and CD8+ peripheral blood T cells from healthy controls and from patients with patchy or totalis/universalis alopecia areata. Biopsies were taken from tofacitinib-treated patients at baseline and again at 4 and 24 weeks into treatment, and several of those patients also had a later scalp biopsy. Clonality in the scalp was compared among normal scalp (n=4), patchy alopecia areata scalp (n=8), and alopecia totalis/universalis scalp (n=8). RNA was obtained with the PAXgene miRNA kit for fixed scalp, the miRNeasy kit for PBMCs, and the RNeasy kit for mouse skin. TCRbeta CDR3 regions were amplified by immunoSEQ multiplex PCR with 35 Vbeta forward and 13 Jbeta reverse primers.

Sequences PRHDT (CDR1) and FYEKMQ (CDR2) are obtained from the germline V gene (reference sequence). Measured from the cysteine to the phenylalanine, the CDR3 is 15 residues long. Just the 45-base CDR3 DNA is kept, in frame starting at base 1. Trimming removed 0 bases from V and 3 bases from J, leaving 9 bases between the germline ends. Read against the paper, the sample's treatment or condition label means: oral pan-JAK inhibitor, 5-10 mg twice daily. From alopecia areata patients, peripheral blood was collected along with lesional scalp punch biopsies. PBMCs were isolated by density centrifugation and stained for CD3, CD4 and CD8, and CD4+ and CD8+ T cells were sorted on a FACSAria. To prepare the library, the immunoSEQ multiplex PCR assay was applied. RNA was extracted from all samples and reverse transcribed into cDNA, which served as template for TCR sequencing. First-strand cDNA was synthesized using SuperScript III with a 2:1 mix of oligo-dT and random hexamers. A synthetic immune receptor repertoire was used to gauge amplification bias, and whatever bias remained was removed computationally. The paper's processing steps were these. Raw reads were preprocessed for error removal, and CDR3 was defined according to IMGT conventions as running from the conserved cysteine to phenylalanine. Clonality was calculated as 1 minus Shannon entropy normalized by log2 of the number of productive unique TCRs. Whether each scalp clone was CD4 or CD8 was inferred by checking scalp TCRbeta sequences against the CD4 and CD8 repertoires from sorted blood. TCRdb took this table from immuneACCESS and kept in-frame rearrangements with V and J called. Such tables lack part of the clones; where checked against another copy, unresolved V genes explain under half of the gap, and the rest is unexplained. That table is the source of V, J and clone size, and D and trimming were worked out from the DNA. The sample table shows fewer than 110,000 clones, and roughly 56% are seen once. The top ten clones comprise 15% to 20% of the sample.

What the research found in general, with its limitations: Many expanded lesional clones were found to persist in scalp and blood during tofacitinib treatment, and relapse after treatment cessation may be partly explained by this persistence. Scalp clonality and the number of expanded CD8+ clones among the top 100 scalp clones were significantly decreased by tofacitinib. TCR sequences shared between patients were less clear than in mice, possibly partly because of HLA diversity in the patient population. Unlike mouse skin, which is dominated by gammadelta T cells, normal human skin has resident alphabeta T cells that are also sequenced, and this complicates analysis of the scalp TCR repertoire. Compared with normal scalp, lesional scalp had higher clonality and more expanded CD8+ clones, particularly in alopecia totalis/universalis, a pattern that suggests antigenic drive. Because the treated cohort was small and had just a single nonresponder, larger studies are needed to establish links between baseline CD8+ expansion and response.

The sequencing here drew on CD8+ T cells sorted from blood, taken at roughly week 58, from a patient treated with tofacitinib. In this chain, TRBV13 is recombined with TRBJ1-5, and TRBD1 may be the D gene, going by 5 matching bases. The sequence was obtained from a human donor with alopecia areata. The CDR3 protein: CASSLGEGPNQPQHF. The sequenced DNA: TGTGCCAGCAGCTTAGGGGAGGGGCCCAATCAGCCCCAGCATTTT.